These 16 T cell receptor beta chains originate from one sample sequenced in a study of shared clonotypes between healthy human individuals. Assay used: immunoSEQ multiplex PCR; TCRdb lists only in-frame clones, some missing. The sample yields about 1.5 million clones, more than 95% seen once. Sequenced: naive CD4+ T cells sorted from blood. The subset was: CD45RA+ positively selected. These receptor sequences come from a young man in good health.

The count of this clone is one. V usage is TRBV6-6 and J usage is TRBJ2-1; possibly TRBD1 for D (6 bases). The CDR3 is made up of 16 amino acids. CDR1 and CDR2 from the germline V gene are MNHNY and SVGAGI (reference sequence). Trimming took off 2 bases at V and 4 bases at J, with 15 bases between the two ends. CDR3 nucleotides: TGTGCCAGCAGTTACCAGGGGAGAGCGCGGTACAATGAGCAGTTCTTC. Translating gives CASSYQGRARYNEQFF.

This chain joins TRBV9 and TRBJ1-1; D possibly corresponds to TRBD1 (6 bases). The CDR3 is 14 amino acids. The germline gives CDR1 SGDLS, CDR2 YYNGEE. V was trimmed by 1 base and J by 6 bases, leaving 13 bases between them. DNA of the CDR3: TGTGCCAGCAGCGTAACCGGACAGTCGGCTGAAGCTTTCTTT. Residues: CASSVTGQSAEAFF.

The chain links TRBV5-1 to TRBJ2-2; TRBD1 aligns across 7 bases. V was clipped by 4 bases and J by 3 bases; unmatched bases: 6. CDR1 is SGHRS and CDR2 is YFSETQ in the germline V gene. CDR3 length: 15 amino acids. DNA for the CDR3: TGCGCCAGCAGCCTCCGGACAGGCCACACCGGGGAGCTGTTTTTT. Residues: CASSLRTGHTGELFF.

The chain carries TRBV6-5 and TRBJ2-1, with 8 bases fitting TRBD2. The CDR3 spans 13 residues. With 10 bases clipped from V and 9 bases from J, the junction kept 11 bases outside the gene matches. From germline, CDR1 is MNHEY and CDR2 SVGAGI. The CDR3 loop reads CATKGTSRVEQFF. CDR3 sequence (DNA): TGTGCCACCAAGGGGACTAGTAGGGTTGAGCAGTTCTTC.

The CDR3 DNA reads as TGTGCCTGGAGCCCCGGGACGTCAAACTATGGCTACACCTTC. Amino acids: CAWSPGTSNYGYTF. The V call is TRBV30, the J call TRBJ1-2, with D possibly matching TRBD1 (5 bases). Germline V gene data show CDR1 as GTSNPN and CDR2 as SVGIG (reference sequence). The ends were cut back, 3 bases at V and 2 bases at J, with 13 bases in the middle. The CDR3 covers 14 residues.

V is TRBV18 and J is TRBJ1-2; D remains unclear. With 2 bases removed from V and 4 bases from J, the gap between germline ends came to 11 bases. CDR1 is KGHSH and CDR2 is LQKENI in the germline V gene. This CDR3 comprises 14 residues. The CDR3 DNA reads TGTGCCAGCTCACCAAACAGCGGGATCTATGGCTACACCTTC. This sequence encodes CASSPNSGIYGYTF.

The CDR3: CSARDPQYF. CDR3 sequence (DNA): TGCAGTGCTAGAGATCCCCAGTACTTC. The chain carries TRBV20-1 and TRBJ2-5; no definite D call. CDR3 size: 9 residues. The germline CDR1 and CDR2 sequences are DFQATT and SNEGSKA (reference sequence). The V and J ends lost 0 bases and 9 bases respectively, with 2 bases between them.

The gene calls are TRBV4-3 and TRBJ2-3, with D tentatively TRBD1 (8 bases). The CDR3 totals 15 residues. Trimming took off 4 bases at V and 3 bases at J, with 14 bases between the two ends. Germline values: CDR1 LGHNA, CDR2 YSLEER. In DNA form, the CDR3 reads TGCGCCAGCAGCCTCCACAGGGGGGGGACAGATACGCAGTATTTT. Protein product: CASSLHRGGTDTQYF.

The CDR3 is CATSRDLGSRSTEAFF. CDR3 DNA: TGTGCCACCAGCAGAGATTTGGGGAGTAGGAGCACTGAAGCTTTCTTT. The rearrangement links TRBV15 to TRBJ1-1, with D uncertain. The CDR3 is 16 residues long. Germline V gene sequence: CDR1 LNHNV, CDR2 YYDKDF (reference sequence). Trimming took off 0 bases at V and 4 bases at J, with 15 bases between the two ends.

This clone showed up just once. The chain couples TRBV5-6 to TRBJ1-4, with D unclear. The V end was cut by 0 bases, the J end by 8 bases, with 8 bases between. CDR1 SGHDT and CDR2 YYEEEE come from the germline V gene. This CDR3 has 13 amino acids. The CDR3 sequence is CASSLAPGEKLFF. The CDR3 DNA reads TGTGCCAGCAGCTTGGCTCCCGGGGAAAAACTGTTTTTT. The full variable domain, rest sourced from reference TRBV5-6 and TRBJ1-4, is DAGVTQSPTHLIKTRGQQVTLRCSPKSGHDTVSWYQQALGQGPQFIFQYYEEEERQRGNFPDRFSGHQFPNYSSELNVNALLLGDSALYLCASSLAPGEKLFFGSGTQLSVL.

In its sample, this clone was seen a few times. This chain joins TRBV25-1 and TRBJ1-2, with D possibly matching TRBD1 (5 bases). CDR1 is MGHDK, CDR2 SYGVNS, per germline. V lost 6 bases, J lost 8 bases, and 13 bases lay in between. This CDR3 has 12 amino acids. CDR3 in amino acids: CASRNRDLGYTF. In nucleotides, the CDR3 is TGTGCCAGCAGGAACCGGGACCTAGGCTACACCTTC.

This clone has just one count. The chain links TRBV7-8 to TRBJ2-2; perhaps TRBD1 as D (5 bases). Germline CDR1 SGHVS, CDR2 FQNEAQ. This CDR3 contains 13 residues. Deletions cut 2 bases from V and 10 bases from J, with 11 bases between. As DNA, the CDR3 is TGTGCCAGCAGCTTAACAGGCCCCGTGGAGCTGTTTTTT. Translation gives CASSLTGPVELFF. The full variable domain, in which reference TRBV7-8 and TRBJ2-2 provide the parts outside the CDR3, is GAGVSQSPRYKVAKRGQDVALRCDPISGHVSLFWYQQALGQGPEFLTYFQNEAQLDKSGLPSDRFFAERPEGSVSTLKIQRTQQEDSAVYLCASSLTGPVELFFGEGSRLTVL.

The rearrangement joins TRBV11-2 to TRBJ2-3; D remains unclear. The V and J ends lost 2 bases and 2 bases respectively, with 8 bases between them. The CDR3 is made up of 14 amino acids. Germline CDR1 and CDR2: SGHAT and FQNNGV. CDR3 in amino acids: CASSLKQNTDTQYF. In DNA form, the CDR3 reads TGTGCCAGCAGCTTAAAACAGAACACAGATACGCAGTATTTT.

The chain couples TRBV11-2 to TRBJ2-1, with D tentatively TRBD2 (5 bases). Germline V gene lookup returns CDR1 SGHAT and CDR2 FQNNGV. The length of the CDR3 is 13 residues. Trimming cost V 1 base and J 9 bases, with 10 bases left between them. The CDR3 DNA follows: TGTGCCAGCAGCTTAGGTGGACTCAGTGAGCAGTTCTTC. Translation gives CASSLGGLSEQFF. Combining the CDR3 with reference TRBV11-2 and TRBJ2-1 gives the whole variable domain EAGVAQSPRYKIIEKRQSVAFWCNPISGHATLYWYQQILGQGPKLLIQFQNNGVVDDSQLPKDRFSAERLKGVDSTLKIQPAKLEDSAVYLCASSLGGLSEQFFGPGTRLTVL.

V gene TRBV5-6 combines with J gene TRBJ2-7; possible D gene TRBD1, 5 bases. The germline V gene encodes CDR1 SGHDT and CDR2 YYEEEE. CDR3 length: 17 amino acids. Trimming took 1 base from V and 3 from J, leaving 20 bases between them. This chain's CDR3 is CASSLRAGLKLGYEQYF. The CDR3, as DNA: TGTGCCAGCAGCTTGCGGGCAGGGTTGAAATTGGGCTACGAGCAGTACTTC.

DNA of the CDR3: TGCGCCAGCAGCCATGACAGGGTGAATGAGCAGTTCTTC. Its protein is CASSHDRVNEQFF. The chain couples TRBV5-1 to TRBJ2-1, with 7 bases identical to TRBD1. CDR3 length: 13 residues. The V and J ends lost 4 bases and 7 bases, in that order; junction bases with no gene match: 5. Germline V gene data show CDR1 as SGHRS and CDR2 as YFSETQ. Full variable domain (remainder filled in from reference TRBV5-1 and TRBJ2-1): KAGVTQTPRYLIKTRGQQVTLSCSPISGHRSVSWYQQTPGQGLQFLFEYFSETQRNKGNFPGRFSGRQFSNSRSEMNVSTLELGDSALYLCASSHDRVNEQFFGPGTRLTVL.